This T cell receptor beta chain was recorded in a study of T cells after yellow fever vaccination (dated by TCRdb to the late 2010s). Regarding the research as a whole: The SMART-Seq v4 Ultra Low Input RNA kit was used to prepare libraries from fractions with low cell numbers. To follow T-cell clones before and after primary and booster YFV17D yellow fever vaccination, bulk TCR alpha and beta repertoires were sequenced over time. Blood samples were taken at several timepoints before and after primary and secondary immunization, and bulk PBMC replicates and cell subsets were isolated. The cohort comprised two healthy male donors, one aged 18 to 30 and one aged 30 to 40 years.

V trim: 7 bases; J trim: 3 bases; unmatched bases: 8. Via the germline V gene, CDR1 is SQVTM and CDR2 ANQGSEA. The CDR3, from cysteine to phenylalanine, totals 14 residues. Kept here is only the CDR3 DNA, which spans 42 bases and is read in frame from base 1. Sequenced on an Illumina NovaSeq 6000. TCR cDNA was synthesized by 5'RACE template switching, which introduced a universal primer site and unique molecular identifiers. cDNA synthesis was primed from both the TCR alpha and TCR beta constant segments. Library amplification used two PCR steps, and the second PCR step added sample barcodes and sequencing adapters. Sequencing of libraries was done on Illumina HiSeq 2500 (2x100 bp) or NovaSeq (2x150 bp). In the paper's pipeline: Demultiplexing of reads and collapsing into UMI consensus sequences were performed with MIGEC, and V(D)J alignment was carried out with MiXCR. Clonotypes responding to the vaccine were identified with edgeR on replicate PBMC samples, with the criteria of FDR below 0.01 and a log2 fold change above 5 up to day 15. Bulk clonotypes were assigned CD4 or CD8 identity according to which sequenced CD4 or CD8 repertoire held them at higher abundance. The public sequencing data were trimmed at Q25 with fastp and processed into clonotypes with MiXCR by TCRdb, which kept only in-frame beta chains. Rows with one shared CDR3 protein collapse into an entry with the most common genes and DNA. TCRdb, rather than the study authors, made the V and J calls. The sample data list 150,000 or so distinct CDR3 sequences, and about a tenth of these were observed just once. The ten largest clones capture roughly 33% of the sample.

This clonotype was found many times. The target of this receptor is not known. It has no much larger one-base neighbor in the sample; base qualities were not kept. What the study reported, not specific to this receptor: After the booster, most clones that had expanded after primary vaccination were detected again (around 97% of CD4 and around nine tenths of CD8), suggesting broad maintenance of memory. A small fraction of clonotypes appeared in both the CD4 and CD8 compartments, likely as a result of convergent recombination. Compared with the primary T-cell response, the secondary T-cell response was weaker but faster, peaking on day 5 rather than day 15. Computational filtering was required because FACS-sorted repertoires could contain abundant contaminating clonotypes from the bulk population. Only a couple of donors were included in the study, so the extent to which the findings can be generalized is limited.

The treatment or condition tag for this specimen amounts to: live attenuated yellow fever vaccine strain. PBMCs were isolated from peripheral blood using a standard Ficoll-Paque protocol. Dynabeads CD4 and CD8 positive selection kits were used to isolate the CD4 and CD8 T-cell fractions. TriZol was used to extract RNA from bulk PBMCs, from CD4 and CD8 fractions, and from dextramer-positive and dextramer-negative fractions. The clonotype comes from a man aged 18 to 35 who received the YFV17D yellow fever vaccine. Sequenced here: CD8+ T cells sorted from PBMCs, sampled 45 days after the yellow fever booster vaccination. The chain is made from TRBV29-1 and TRBJ2-1; 8 nucleotides in the junction match TRBD2. The CDR3 region: CSGERGTLYNEQFF. The base sequence is TGCAGCGGGGAGCGGGGGACGCTCTACAATGAGCAGTTCTTC.